Each of the 15 T cell receptor beta chains below was sequenced from the same sample in a study of blood T cell repertoires in COVID-19 (dated by TCRdb to the early 2020s). The method was the immunoSEQ multiplex PCR assay. Imported from immuneACCESS, the table was reduced by TCRdb to in-frame sequences with V and J called. These copies leave out some clones; in studies compared against another copy, an unresolved V gene accounts for under half, and the cause of the remainder is not known. This sample lists roughly 39,000 clones; 70% to 90% were detected once. The top ten constitute 8% to 10% of the sample. The material sequenced was peripheral blood. The receptors were sampled from a human donor in a cohort sampled during active COVID-19.

This clone occurred once. The chain combines TRBV5-1 with TRBJ2-4, with a tentative D call TRBD1 (6 bases). The V gene lost 0 bases and the J gene lost 10 bases, with 14 bases spanning the gap. The CDR3 covers 14 residues. Germline V CDR1 and CDR2: SGHRS, YFSETQ. The chain's CDR3 is CASSLAQGPRIQYF. In nucleotides, the CDR3 is TGCGCCAGCAGCTTGGCGCAGGGGCCGCGAATTCAGTACTTC.

The J gene is TRBJ1-2, the V gene TRBV6-5; 8 positions agree with TRBD1. Per germline, CDR1 MNHEY and CDR2 SVGAGI. The ends lost 5 bases at V and 3 bases at J; junction bases unmatched: 8. The CDR3 loop spans 15 amino acids. The CDR3 loop is CASSPTRQGYYGYTF. In nucleotides, the CDR3 is TGTGCCAGCAGTCCCACCCGACAGGGGTACTATGGCTACACCTTC.

The rearrangement links TRBV27 to TRBJ2-1; 7 bases agree with TRBD1. The CDR3 runs 16 residues. The germline V gene encodes CDR1 MNHEY and CDR2 SMNVEV (reference sequence). Trimming took 2 bases from V and 5 from J; bases not matched to a gene: 9. This CDR3 is CASSLPTGHKDNEQFF. The DNA of the CDR3 is TGTGCCAGCAGTTTACCGACAGGGCACAAAGACAATGAGCAGTTCTTC.

V gene TRBV19 combines with J gene TRBJ2-4; 10 nucleotides line up with TRBD2. Germline CDR1 is LNHDA and CDR2 is SQIVND (reference sequence). The V segment lost 1 base and the J segment 8 bases; nucleotides outside the gene matches: 8. The CDR3 contains 16 residues. The CDR3 reads CASSIGGSGRAYIQYF. CDR3 in DNA: TGTGCCAGTAGTATAGGAGGCAGCGGGAGGGCATACATTCAGTACTTC.

This chain links TRBV6-2 or TRBV6-3 with TRBJ1-1; TRBD1 might be the D (5 bases). Germline-derived CDR1 and CDR2 are MNHEY and SVGEGT. The CDR3 sequence is 13 residues long. Trimming took 0 bases from V and 13 from J, leaving 15 bases between them. The CDR3 loop is CASSYSVTEQDFF. CDR3 coding DNA: TGTGCCAGCAGTTACTCTGTCACCGAACAGGATTTCTTT.

The chain recombines TRBV6-5 with TRBJ1-5; D not certain. The germline V and J ends were trimmed by 8 bases and 5 bases, with 13 bases remaining between them. CDR3 length: 13 residues. Germline V gives CDR1 MNHEY, CDR2 SVGAGI. CDR3 sequence reads: CASEAPPYQPQHF. The CDR3 DNA reads as TGTGCCAGCGAAGCCCCCCCTTATCAGCCCCAGCATTTT.

The chain recombines TRBV7-6 with TRBJ1-2, with TRBD1 matching 9 bases. The CDR3 is made up of 16 amino acids. The J segment lost 7 bases and the V segment lost 5 bases, leaving 14 bases of the junction unmatched. CDR1 is SGHVS and CDR2 is FNYEAQ in the germline V gene. For the CDR3, the DNA is TGTGCCAGCAGCAAAACGGGGACAGGGAGTGTCGGTGGCTACACCTTC. Translating it yields CASSKTGTGSVGGYTF.

The rearrangement links TRBV7-2 to TRBJ1-1, with TRBD1 matching over 7 bases. Germline V gives CDR1 SGHTA, CDR2 FQGNSA. This CDR3 is 14 amino acids long. The trim removed 5 bases at V and 1 base at J, leaving 4 bases unmatched. The CDR3 here is CASSLQGQNTEAFF. The CDR3 nucleotides read TGTGCCAGCAGCCTACAGGGGCAGAACACTGAAGCTTTCTTT. The full variable domain, in which reference TRBV7-2 and TRBJ1-1 provide the parts outside the CDR3, is GAGVSQSPSNKVTEKGKDVELRCDPISGHTALYWYRQSLGQGLEFLIYFQGNSAPDKSGLPSDRFSAERTGGSVSTLTIQRTQQEDSAVYLCASSLQGQNTEAFFGQGTRLTVV.

The chain recombines TRBV5-1 with TRBJ2-1; TRBD2 aligns across 10 bases. V shed 0 bases, J shed 10 bases, and the junction held 10 bases outside the gene matches. The CDR3 extends over 16 amino acids. Per germline, CDR1 SGHRS and CDR2 YFSETQ. CDR3 bases: TGCGCCAGCAGCTTGGACGGACTAACTAGCGGGGCAGAGCAGTTCTTC. Translation gives CASSLDGLTSGAEQFF.

V and J are TRBV11-2 and TRBJ1-1; the D is unclear. The CDR3 has 13 residues. Trimming took off 7 bases at V and 1 base at J, with 10 bases between the two ends. Germline CDR1 reads SGHAT; CDR2 reads FQNNGV. CDR3 loop: CASNPFGNTEAFF. In DNA, the CDR3 is TGTGCCAGCAATCCTTTCGGGAACACTGAAGCTTTCTTT.

V is TRBV18 and J is TRBJ2-7, with D tentatively TRBD2 (6 bases). The CDR3 extends over 16 amino acids. The germline gives CDR1 KGHSH, CDR2 LQKENI. V lost 3 bases, J lost 0 bases, and 15 bases lay in between. As DNA, the CDR3 is TGTGCCAGCTCACCTTCTAGCGCCCGCAACTCCTACGAGCAGTACTTC. Its protein product is CASSPSSARNSYEQYF.

The chain is built from TRBV7-3 and TRBJ2-2; weak D call: TRBD2 (6 bases). V shed 5 bases and J shed 4 bases, with 14 bases lying between them. Germline assignment: CDR1 SGHTA and CDR2 FQGTGA. The CDR3 length is 15 residues. The CDR3 sequence: CASSPTVGGTGELFF. As DNA, the CDR3 is TGTGCCAGCAGCCCGACCGTGGGGGGCACCGGGGAGCTGTTTTTT.

This chain links TRBV21-1 with TRBJ2-1; TRBD2 reflects the table's D call only, with no check against the DNA. TRBV21-1 is designated a pseudogene. This CDR3 is built from 19 residues. CDR3 amino acids: CASSKAEPPAPRVLNEQFF. For the CDR3, the DNA is TGTGCCAGCAGCAAAGCAGAGCCCCCAGCGCCCCGGGTTTTAAATGAGCAGTTCTTC.

The chain uses TRBV6-1 and TRBJ1-2, with D perhaps TRBD1 (5 bases). V gave up 1 base and J gave up 7 bases, with 16 bases separating them. Per the germline V gene, CDR1 is MNHNS and CDR2 is SASEGT. The CDR3 sequence is 15 residues long. The CDR3 reads CASSEGERGRGGYTF. CDR3 in DNA: TGTGCCAGCAGTGAAGGAGAAAGGGGAAGGGGTGGCTACACCTTC.

This chain joins TRBV10-3 and TRBJ2-5; 7 bases fit TRBD1. Germline lookup yields CDR1 ENHRY and CDR2 SYGVKD. Germline trimming cut 6 bases from V and 2 bases from J; bases unmatched to any gene: 3. The length of the CDR3 is 13 residues. CDR3 nucleotide sequence: TGTGCCATCAGGGGGGACAGTCAAGAGACCCAGTACTTC. This sequence encodes CAIRGDSQETQYF.